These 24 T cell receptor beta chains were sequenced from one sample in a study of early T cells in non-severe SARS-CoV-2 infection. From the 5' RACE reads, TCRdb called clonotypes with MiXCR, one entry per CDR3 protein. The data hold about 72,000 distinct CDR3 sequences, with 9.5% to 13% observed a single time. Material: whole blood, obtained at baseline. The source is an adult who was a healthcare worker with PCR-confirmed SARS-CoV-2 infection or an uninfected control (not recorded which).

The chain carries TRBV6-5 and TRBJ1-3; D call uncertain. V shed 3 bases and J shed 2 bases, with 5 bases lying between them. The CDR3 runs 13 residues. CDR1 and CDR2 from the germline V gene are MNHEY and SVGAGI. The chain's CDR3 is CASSYGPGNTIYF. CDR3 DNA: TGTGCCAGCAGTTATGGTCCTGGAAACACCATATATTTT.

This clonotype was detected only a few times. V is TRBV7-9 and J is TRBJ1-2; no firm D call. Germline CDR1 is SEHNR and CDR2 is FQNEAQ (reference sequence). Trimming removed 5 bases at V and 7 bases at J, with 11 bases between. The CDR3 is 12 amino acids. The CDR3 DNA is TGTGCCAGCAGCCCCCACACGCGTGGCTACACCTTC. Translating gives CASSPHTRGYTF.

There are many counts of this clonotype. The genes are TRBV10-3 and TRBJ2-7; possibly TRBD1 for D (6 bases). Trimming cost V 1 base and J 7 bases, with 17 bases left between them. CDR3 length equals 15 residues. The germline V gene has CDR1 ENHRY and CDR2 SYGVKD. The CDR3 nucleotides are TGTGCCATCAGTGAGTTCCAGGGTCCCCAGGGGGAGCAGTACTTC. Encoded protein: CAISEFQGPQGEQYF.

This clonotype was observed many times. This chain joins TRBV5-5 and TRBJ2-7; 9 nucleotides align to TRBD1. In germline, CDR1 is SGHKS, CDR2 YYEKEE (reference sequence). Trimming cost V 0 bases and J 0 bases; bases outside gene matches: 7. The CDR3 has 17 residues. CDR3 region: CASSLGTGVYSSYEQYF. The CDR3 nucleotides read TGTGCCAGCAGCTTGGGGACAGGGGTTTACAGCTCCTACGAGCAGTACTTC. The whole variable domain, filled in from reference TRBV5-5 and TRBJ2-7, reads DAGVTQSPTHLIKTRGQQVTLRCSPISGHKSVSWYQQVLGQGPQFIFQYYEKEERGRGNFPDRFSARQFPNYSSELNVNALLLGDSALYLCASSLGTGVYSSYEQYFGPGTRLTVT.

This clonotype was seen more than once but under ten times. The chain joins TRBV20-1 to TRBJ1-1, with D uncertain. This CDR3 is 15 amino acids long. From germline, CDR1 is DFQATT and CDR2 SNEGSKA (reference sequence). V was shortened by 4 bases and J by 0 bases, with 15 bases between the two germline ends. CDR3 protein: CSAKGQPSMNTEAFF. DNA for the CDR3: TGCAGTGCTAAAGGCCAGCCGTCCATGAACACTGAAGCTTTCTTT.

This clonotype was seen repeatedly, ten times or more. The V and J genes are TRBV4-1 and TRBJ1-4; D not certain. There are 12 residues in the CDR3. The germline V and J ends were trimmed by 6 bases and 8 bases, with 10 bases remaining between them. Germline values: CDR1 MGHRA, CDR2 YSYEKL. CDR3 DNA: TGCGCCAGCAGTCTTTCGGGAGAAAAACTGTTTTTT. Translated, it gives CASSLSGEKLFF.

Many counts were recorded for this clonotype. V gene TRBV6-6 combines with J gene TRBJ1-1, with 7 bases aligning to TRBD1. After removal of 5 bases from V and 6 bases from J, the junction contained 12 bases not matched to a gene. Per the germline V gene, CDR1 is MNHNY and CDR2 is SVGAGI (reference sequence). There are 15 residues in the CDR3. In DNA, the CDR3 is TGTGCCAGCAGTCGTCCCTCACAGGGGACGGCTGAAGCTTTCTTT. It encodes CASSRPSQGTAEAFF.

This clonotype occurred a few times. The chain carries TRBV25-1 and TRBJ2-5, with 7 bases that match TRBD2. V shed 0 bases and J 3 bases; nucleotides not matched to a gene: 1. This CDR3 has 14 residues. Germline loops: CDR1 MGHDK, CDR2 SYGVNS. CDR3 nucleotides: TGTGCCAGCAGTGAATATGGGGGGGAAGAGACCCAGTACTTC. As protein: CASSEYGGEETQYF. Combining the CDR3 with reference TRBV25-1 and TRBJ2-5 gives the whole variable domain EADIYQTPRYLVIGTGKKITLECSQTMGHDKMYWYQQDPGMELHLIHYSYGVNSTEKGDLSSESTVSRIRTEHFPLTLESARPSHTSQYLCASSEYGGEETQYFGPGTRLLVL.

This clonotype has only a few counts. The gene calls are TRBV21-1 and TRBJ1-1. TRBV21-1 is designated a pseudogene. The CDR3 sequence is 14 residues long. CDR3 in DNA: TGTGCCAGCAGCAAAGGAGTTGAGGGCACTGAAGCTTTCTTT. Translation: CASSKGVEGTEAFF.

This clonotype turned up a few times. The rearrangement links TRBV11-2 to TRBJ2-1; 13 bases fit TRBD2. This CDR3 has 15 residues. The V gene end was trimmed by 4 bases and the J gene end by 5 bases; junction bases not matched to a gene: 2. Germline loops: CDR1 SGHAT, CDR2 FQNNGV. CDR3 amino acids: CASSSGLAGDNEQFF. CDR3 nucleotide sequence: TGTGCCAGCAGCTCCGGACTAGCGGGGGACAATGAGCAGTTCTTC.

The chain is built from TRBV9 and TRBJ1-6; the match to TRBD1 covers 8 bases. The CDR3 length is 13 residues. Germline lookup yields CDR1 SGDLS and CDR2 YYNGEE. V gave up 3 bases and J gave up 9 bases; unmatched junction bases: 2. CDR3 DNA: TGTGCCAGCAGCGCCGACAGGGGTTCACCCCTCCACTTT. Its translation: CASSADRGSPLHF.

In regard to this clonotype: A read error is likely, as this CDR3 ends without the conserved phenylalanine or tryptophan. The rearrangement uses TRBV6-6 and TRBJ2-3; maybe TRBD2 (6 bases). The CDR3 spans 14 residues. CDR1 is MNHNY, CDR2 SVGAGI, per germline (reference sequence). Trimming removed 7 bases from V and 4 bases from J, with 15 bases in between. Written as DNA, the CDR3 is TGTGCCAGCACCGACGGAGGGTTCCCAGATACGCAGTATCTT. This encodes CASTDGGFPDTQYL.

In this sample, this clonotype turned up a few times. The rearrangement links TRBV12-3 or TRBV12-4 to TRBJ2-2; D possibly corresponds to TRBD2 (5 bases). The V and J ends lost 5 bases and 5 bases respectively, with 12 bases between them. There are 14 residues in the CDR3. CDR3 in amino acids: CASSAFSGTGELFF. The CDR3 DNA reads TGTGCCAGCAGTGCTTTTTCGGGAACCGGGGAGCTGTTTTTT.

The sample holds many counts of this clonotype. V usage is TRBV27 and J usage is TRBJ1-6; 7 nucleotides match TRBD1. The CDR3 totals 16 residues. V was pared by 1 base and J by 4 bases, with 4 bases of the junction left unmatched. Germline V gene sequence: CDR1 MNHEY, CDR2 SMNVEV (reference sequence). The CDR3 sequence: CASSLFSGQYNSPLHF. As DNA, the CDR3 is TGTGCCAGCAGTTTATTCTCGGGACAGTATAATTCACCCCTCCACTTT.

This chain's CDR3 is CASSPLGQGISGELFF. CDR3 nucleotide sequence: TGCGCCAGCAGCCCCCTGGGACAGGGGATATCCGGGGAGCTGTTTTTT. V usage is TRBV4-1 and J usage is TRBJ2-2, with 10 positions matching TRBD1. Germline V gives CDR1 MGHRA, CDR2 YSYEKL. J lost 6 bases, V lost 4 bases, and 8 bases had no gene match. The CDR3 is made up of 16 amino acids.

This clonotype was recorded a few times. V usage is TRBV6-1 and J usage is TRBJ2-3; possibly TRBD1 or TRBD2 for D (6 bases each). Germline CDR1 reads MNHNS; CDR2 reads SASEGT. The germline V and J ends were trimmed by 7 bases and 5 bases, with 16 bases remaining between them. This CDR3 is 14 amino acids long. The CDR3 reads CASTRRGLGDTQYF. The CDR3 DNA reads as TGTGCCAGCACCCGACGGGGGCTGGGAGATACGCAGTATTTT.

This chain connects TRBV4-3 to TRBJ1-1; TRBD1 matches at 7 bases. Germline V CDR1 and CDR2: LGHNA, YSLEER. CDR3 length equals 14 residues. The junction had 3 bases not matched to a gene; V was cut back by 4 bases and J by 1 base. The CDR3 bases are TGCGCCAGCAGCCTTAGACAGGGGAACACTGAAGCTTTCTTT. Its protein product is CASSLRQGNTEAFF.

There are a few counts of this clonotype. The CDR3 is CASSFRRFQETQYF. CDR3 coding DNA: TGTGCCAGCAGCTTCCGACGGTTCCAAGAGACCCAGTACTTC. The chain uses TRBV7-2 and TRBJ2-5; no clear D. From germline, CDR1 is SGHTA and CDR2 FQGNSA. Between the trimmed V and J ends, which lost 3 bases and 1 base, there was a span of 9 bases. The CDR3 is 14 amino acids. Filled out from reference TRBV7-2 and TRBJ2-5, the complete variable domain reads GAGVSQSPSNKVTEKGKDVELRCDPISGHTALYWYRQSLGQGLEFLIYFQGNSAPDKSGLPSDRFSAERTGGSVSTLTIQRTQQEDSAVYLCASSFRRFQETQYFGPGTRLLVL.

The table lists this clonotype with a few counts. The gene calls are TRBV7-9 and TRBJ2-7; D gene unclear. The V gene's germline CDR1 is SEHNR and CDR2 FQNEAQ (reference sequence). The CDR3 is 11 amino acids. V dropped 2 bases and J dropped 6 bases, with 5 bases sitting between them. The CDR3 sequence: CASSLTSEQYF. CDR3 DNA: TGTGCCAGCAGCTTAACGTCCGAGCAGTACTTC.

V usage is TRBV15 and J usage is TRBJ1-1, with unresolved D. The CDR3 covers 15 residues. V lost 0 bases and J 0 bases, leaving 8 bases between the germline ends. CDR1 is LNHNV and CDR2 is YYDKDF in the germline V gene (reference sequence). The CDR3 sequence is CATSRDRQVNTEAFF. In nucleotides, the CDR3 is TGTGCCACCAGCAGAGATCGACAAGTGAACACTGAAGCTTTCTTT.

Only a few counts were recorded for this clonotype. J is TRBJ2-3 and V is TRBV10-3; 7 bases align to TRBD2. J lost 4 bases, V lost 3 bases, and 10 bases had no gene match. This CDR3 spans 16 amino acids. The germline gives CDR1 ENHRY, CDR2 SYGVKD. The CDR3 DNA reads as TGTGCCATCAGTGACCCCGGACTAGGTCAGGCAGATACGCAGTATTTT. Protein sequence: CAISDPGLGQADTQYF.

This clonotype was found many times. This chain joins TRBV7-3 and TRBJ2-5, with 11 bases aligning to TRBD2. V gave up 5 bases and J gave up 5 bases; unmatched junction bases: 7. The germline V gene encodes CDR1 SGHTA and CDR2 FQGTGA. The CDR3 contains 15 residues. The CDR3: CASSRSGGASETQYF. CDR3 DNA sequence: TGTGCCAGCAGCCGTAGCGGGGGGGCCAGTGAGACCCAGTACTTC.

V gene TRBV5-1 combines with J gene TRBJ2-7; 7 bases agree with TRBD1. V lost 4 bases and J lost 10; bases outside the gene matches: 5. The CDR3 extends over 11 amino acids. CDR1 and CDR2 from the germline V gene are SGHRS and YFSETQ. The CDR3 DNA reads TGCGCCAGCAGCCCAGGGGGTTCTCAGTACTTC. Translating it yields CASSPGGSQYF.

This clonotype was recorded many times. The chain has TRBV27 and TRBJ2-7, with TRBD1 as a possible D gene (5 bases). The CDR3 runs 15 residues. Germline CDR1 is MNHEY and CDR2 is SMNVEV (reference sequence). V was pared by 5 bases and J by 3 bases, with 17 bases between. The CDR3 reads CASSPLQGSGYEQYF. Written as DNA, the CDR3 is TGTGCCAGCAGTCCACTCCAGGGTTCTGGCTACGAGCAGTACTTC.